This passage covers 7 T cell receptor beta chains from one sample sequenced in a study of Ad26.COV2.S vaccination and SARS-CoV-2 variants. The method was immunoSEQ multiplex PCR; TCRdb's version includes in-frame clones alone and lacks a portion of them. Here the sample spans about 400,000 clones, approximately 88% being singletons. Treatment reported: around 19 received Ad26.COV2.S at low or high dose, single or two shots; five or six received placebo; per-sample allocation not given. Sampling was performed 63 days after the first vaccine or placebo injection. The source was peripheral blood, collected in a trial of Ad26.COV2.S vaccine versus placebo. The receptors were gathered from a person aged 18-65 years who received the Ad26.COV2.S COVID-19 vaccine or a placebo.

The rearrangement uses TRBV2 and TRBJ1-2, with D tentatively TRBD1 (6 bases). The V end lost 5 bases, the J end lost 3 bases, and 10 bases lay between the germline ends. CDR1 is SNHLY and CDR2 is FYNNEI in the germline V gene. The CDR3 length is 13 residues. The CDR3 here is CASSKDRYYGYTF. In DNA, the CDR3 is TGTGCCAGCAGTAAGGACAGATACTATGGCTACACCTTC.

For the CDR3, the DNA is TGTGCCAGTAAAAGTGGAGGGACAGGGTACACTGAAGCTTTCTTT. It is translated as CASKSGGTGYTEAFF. This chain links TRBV19 with TRBJ1-1; 9 bases line up with TRBD1. Germline trimming cut 7 bases from V and 3 bases from J; bases unmatched to any gene: 9. The CDR3 sequence is 15 residues long. CDR1 is LNHDA, CDR2 SQIVND, per germline (reference sequence).

V gene TRBV24-1 combines with J gene TRBJ2-2, with D perhaps TRBD1 (6 bases). V lost 9 bases, J lost 6 bases, and 10 bases lay in between. The length of the CDR3 is 12 residues. Per the germline V gene, CDR1 is KGHDR and CDR2 is SFDVKD. The CDR3 protein is CATAQGSGELFF. As DNA, the CDR3 is TGTGCCACCGCGCAGGGGTCCGGGGAGCTGTTTTTT.

The rearrangement links TRBV6-2 or TRBV6-3 to TRBJ2-7; TRBD2 aligns across 8 bases. The length of the CDR3 is 16 residues. J gave up 4 bases and V 4 bases, and 12 bases lay outside the gene matches. CDR1 is MNHEY and CDR2 is SVGEGT in the germline V gene. CDR3 in DNA: TGTGCCAGCAGTTCCCCACTAGCGGCGGAGGATTACGAGCAGTACTTC. This sequence encodes CASSSPLAAEDYEQYF.

The chain has TRBV28 and TRBJ1-4; 7 bases align to TRBD1. The junction had 12 bases not matched to a gene; V was cut back by 10 bases and J by 7 bases. The CDR3 sequence is 14 residues long. CDR1 and CDR2 (germline): MDHEN, SYDVKM. This CDR3 reads CATRGRGESEKLFF. The CDR3 bases are TGTGCCACCAGGGGCAGGGGGGAGAGTGAAAAACTGTTTTTT.

The CDR3 reads CASSERPEPMLLFF. In nucleotides, the CDR3 is TGTGCCAGCAGTGAACGTCCGGAGCCTATGTTACTGTTTTTT. The V and J genes are TRBV6-1 and TRBJ1-4; no reliable D call. CDR1 MNHNS and CDR2 SASEGT come from the germline V gene. CDR3 length equals 14 residues. V was cut by 2 bases and J by 13 bases, with 17 bases left in between.

The chain is built from TRBV29-1 and TRBJ2-1; TRBD2 agrees at 7 bases. V gave up 6 bases and J gave up 6 bases; unmatched junction bases: 8. This CDR3 spans 13 amino acids. Looked up from germline, CDR1 is SQVTM and CDR2 is ANQGSEA. DNA for the CDR3: TGCAGCGTCGGACTAGGGTGGGGCAATGAGCAGTTCTTC. Translating it yields CSVGLGWGNEQFF.